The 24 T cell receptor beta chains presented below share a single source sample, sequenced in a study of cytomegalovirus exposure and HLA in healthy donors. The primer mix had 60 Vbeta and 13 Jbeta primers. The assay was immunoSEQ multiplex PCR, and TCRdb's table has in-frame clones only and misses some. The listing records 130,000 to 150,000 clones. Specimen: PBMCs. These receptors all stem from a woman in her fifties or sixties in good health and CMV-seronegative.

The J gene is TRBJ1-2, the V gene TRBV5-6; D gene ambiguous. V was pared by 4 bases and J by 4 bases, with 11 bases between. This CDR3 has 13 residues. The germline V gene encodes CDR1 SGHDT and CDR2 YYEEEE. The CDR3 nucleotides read TGTGCCAGCAGCGGAGGACGGATCTATGGCTACACCTTC. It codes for CASSGGRIYGYTF.

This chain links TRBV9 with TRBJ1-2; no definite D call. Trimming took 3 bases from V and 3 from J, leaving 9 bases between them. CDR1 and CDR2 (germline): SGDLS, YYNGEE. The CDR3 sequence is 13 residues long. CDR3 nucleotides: TGTGCCAGCAGCGCAACAGATTACTATGGCTACACCTTC. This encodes CASSATDYYGYTF.

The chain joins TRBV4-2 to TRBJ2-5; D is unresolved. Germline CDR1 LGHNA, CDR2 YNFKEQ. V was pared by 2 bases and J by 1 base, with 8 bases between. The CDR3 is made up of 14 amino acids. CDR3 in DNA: TGTGCCAGCAGCCAAAGTTACGGCCAAGAGACCCAGTACTTC. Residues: CASSQSYGQETQYF.

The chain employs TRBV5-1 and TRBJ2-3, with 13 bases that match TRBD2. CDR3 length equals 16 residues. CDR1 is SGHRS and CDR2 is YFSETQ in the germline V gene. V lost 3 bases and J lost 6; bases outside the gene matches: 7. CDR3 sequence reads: CASSSTSGGSSDTQYF. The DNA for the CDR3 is TGCGCCAGCAGCTCGACTAGCGGGGGGTCATCCGATACGCAGTATTTT.

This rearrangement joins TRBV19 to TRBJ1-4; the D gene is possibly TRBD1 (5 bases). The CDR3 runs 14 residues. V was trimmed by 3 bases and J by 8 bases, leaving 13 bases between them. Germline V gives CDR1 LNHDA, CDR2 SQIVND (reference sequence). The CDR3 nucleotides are TGTGCCAGTAGTATCCAGGGCTCCGTCGAAAAACTGTTTTTT. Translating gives CASSIQGSVEKLFF.

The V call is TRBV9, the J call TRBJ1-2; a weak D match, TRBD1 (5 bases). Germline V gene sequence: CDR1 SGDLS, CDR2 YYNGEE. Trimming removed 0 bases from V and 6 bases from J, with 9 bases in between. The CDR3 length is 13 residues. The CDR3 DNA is TGTGCCAGCAGCGTAGTGGGGGGAGATGGCTACACCTTC. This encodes CASSVVGGDGYTF.

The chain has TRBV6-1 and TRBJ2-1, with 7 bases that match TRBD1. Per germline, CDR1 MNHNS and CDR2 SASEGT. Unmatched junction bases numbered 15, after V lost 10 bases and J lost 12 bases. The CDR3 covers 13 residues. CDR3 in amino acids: CAISGTDTLRQFF. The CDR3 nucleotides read TGTGCCATTTCCGGGACAGATACTCTAAGGCAGTTCTTC.

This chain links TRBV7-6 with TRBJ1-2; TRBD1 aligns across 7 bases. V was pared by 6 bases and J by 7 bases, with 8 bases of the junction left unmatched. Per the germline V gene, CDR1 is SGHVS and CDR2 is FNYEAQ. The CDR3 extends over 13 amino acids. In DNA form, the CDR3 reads TGTGCCAGCAGGGGGGACAGTTTGGGTGGCTACACCTTC. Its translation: CASRGDSLGGYTF.

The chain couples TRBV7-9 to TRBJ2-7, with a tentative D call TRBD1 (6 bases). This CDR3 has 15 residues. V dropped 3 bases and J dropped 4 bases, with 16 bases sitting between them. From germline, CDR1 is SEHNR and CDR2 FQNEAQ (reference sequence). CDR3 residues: CASSLDSEIPYEQYF. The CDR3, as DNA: TGTGCCAGCAGCTTGGACAGTGAAATTCCTTACGAGCAGTACTTC. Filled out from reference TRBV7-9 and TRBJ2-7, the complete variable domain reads DTGVSQNPRHKITKRGQNVTFRCDPISEHNRLYWYRQTLGQGPEFLTYFQNEAQLEKSRLLSDRFSAERPKGSFSTLEIQRTEQGDSAMYLCASSLDSEIPYEQYFGPGTRLTVT.

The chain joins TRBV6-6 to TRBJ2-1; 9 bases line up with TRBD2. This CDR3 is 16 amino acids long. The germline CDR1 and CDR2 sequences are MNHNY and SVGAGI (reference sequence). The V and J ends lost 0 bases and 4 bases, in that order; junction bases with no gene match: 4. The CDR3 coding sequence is TGTGCCAGCAGTTACTCCTCGACTAGCGGTTACAATGAGCAGTTCTTC. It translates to CASSYSSTSGYNEQFF.

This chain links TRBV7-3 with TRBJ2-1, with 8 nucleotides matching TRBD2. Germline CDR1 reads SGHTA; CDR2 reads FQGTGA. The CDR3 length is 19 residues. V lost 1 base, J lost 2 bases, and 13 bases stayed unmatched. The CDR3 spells CASSLRLALSQQTYNEQFF. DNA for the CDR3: TGTGCCAGCAGCTTAAGACTAGCGCTCTCACAGCAGACCTACAATGAGCAGTTCTTC.

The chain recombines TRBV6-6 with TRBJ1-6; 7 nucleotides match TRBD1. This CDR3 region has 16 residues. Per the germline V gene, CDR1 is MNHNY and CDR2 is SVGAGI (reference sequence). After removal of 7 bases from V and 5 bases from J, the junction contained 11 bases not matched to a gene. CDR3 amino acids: CASNRWTGRDNSPLHF. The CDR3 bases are TGTGCCAGCAACCGTTGGACAGGACGTGATAATTCACCCCTCCACTTT.

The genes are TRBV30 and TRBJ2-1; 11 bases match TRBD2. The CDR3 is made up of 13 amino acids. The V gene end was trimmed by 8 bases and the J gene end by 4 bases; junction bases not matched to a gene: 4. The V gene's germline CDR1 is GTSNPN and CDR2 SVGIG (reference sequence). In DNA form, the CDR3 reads TGTGCCGCCCGGACTAGCGGGTACAATGAGCAGTTCTTC. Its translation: CAARTSGYNEQFF.

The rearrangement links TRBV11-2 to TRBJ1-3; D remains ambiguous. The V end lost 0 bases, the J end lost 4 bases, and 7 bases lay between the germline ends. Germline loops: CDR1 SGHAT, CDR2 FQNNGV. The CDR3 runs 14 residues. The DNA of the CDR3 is TGTGCCAGCAGCTTAGAGCCGCGGGGAAACACCATATATTTT. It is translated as CASSLEPRGNTIYF.

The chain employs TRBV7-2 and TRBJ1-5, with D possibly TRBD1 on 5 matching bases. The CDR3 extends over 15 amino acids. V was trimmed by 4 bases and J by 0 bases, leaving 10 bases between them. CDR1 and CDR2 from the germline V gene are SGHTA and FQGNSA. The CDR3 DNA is TGTGCCAGCAGCTCCCAGGGTGGTAGCAATCAGCCCCAGCATTTT. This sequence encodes CASSSQGGSNQPQHF.

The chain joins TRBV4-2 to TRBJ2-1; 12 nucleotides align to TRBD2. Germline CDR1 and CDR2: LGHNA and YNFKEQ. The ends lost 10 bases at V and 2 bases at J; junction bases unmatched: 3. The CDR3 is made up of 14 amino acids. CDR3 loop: CATGLAGTYNEQFF. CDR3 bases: TGTGCCACCGGACTAGCGGGGACCTACAATGAGCAGTTCTTC.

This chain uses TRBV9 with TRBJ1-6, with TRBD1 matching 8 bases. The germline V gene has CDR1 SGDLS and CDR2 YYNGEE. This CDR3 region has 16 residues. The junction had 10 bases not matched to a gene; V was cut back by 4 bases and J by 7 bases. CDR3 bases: TGTGCCAGCAGCCCCGGACAGGGAAGTTACAATTCACCCCTCCACTTT. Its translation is CASSPGQGSYNSPLHF.

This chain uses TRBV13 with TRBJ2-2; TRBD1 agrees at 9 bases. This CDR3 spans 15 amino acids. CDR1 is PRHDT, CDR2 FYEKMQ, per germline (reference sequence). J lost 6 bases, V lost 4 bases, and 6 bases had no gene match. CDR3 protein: CASSSRDRVAGELFF. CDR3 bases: TGTGCCAGCAGCTCCCGGGACAGGGTGGCCGGGGAGCTGTTTTTT.

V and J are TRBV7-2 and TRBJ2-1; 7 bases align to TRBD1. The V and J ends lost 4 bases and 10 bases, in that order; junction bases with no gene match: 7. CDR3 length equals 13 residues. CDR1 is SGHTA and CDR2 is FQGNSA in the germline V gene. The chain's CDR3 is CASSSGTVGEQFF. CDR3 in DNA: TGTGCCAGCAGCTCAGGGACAGTCGGGGAGCAGTTCTTC.

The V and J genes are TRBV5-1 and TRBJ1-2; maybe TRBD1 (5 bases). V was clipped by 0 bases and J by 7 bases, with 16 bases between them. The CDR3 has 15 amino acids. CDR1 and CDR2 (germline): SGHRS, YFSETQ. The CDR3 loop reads CASSLEGAATFGYTF. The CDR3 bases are TGCGCCAGCAGCTTGGAAGGGGCGGCAACGTTTGGCTACACCTTC.

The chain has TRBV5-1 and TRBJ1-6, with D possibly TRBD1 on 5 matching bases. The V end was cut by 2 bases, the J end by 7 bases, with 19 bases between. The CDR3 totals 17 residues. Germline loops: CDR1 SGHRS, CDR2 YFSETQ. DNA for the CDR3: TGCGCCAGCAGCTTATATTCAGTTGGGGGGGACAATTCACCCCTCCACTTT. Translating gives CASSLYSVGGDNSPLHF.

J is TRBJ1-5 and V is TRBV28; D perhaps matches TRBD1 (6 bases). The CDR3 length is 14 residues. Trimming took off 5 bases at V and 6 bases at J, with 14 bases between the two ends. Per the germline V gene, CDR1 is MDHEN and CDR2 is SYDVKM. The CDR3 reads CASSPTGYVQPQHF. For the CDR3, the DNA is TGTGCCAGCAGTCCCACAGGGTACGTTCAGCCCCAGCATTTT.

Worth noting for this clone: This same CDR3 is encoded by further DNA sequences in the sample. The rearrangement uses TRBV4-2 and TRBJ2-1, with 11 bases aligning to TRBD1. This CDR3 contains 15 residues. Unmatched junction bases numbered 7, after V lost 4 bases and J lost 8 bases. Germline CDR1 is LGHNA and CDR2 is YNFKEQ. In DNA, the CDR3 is TGTGCCAGCAGCCCACAACCGGGACAGGGGGATGAGCAGTTCTTC. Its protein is CASSPQPGQGDEQFF.

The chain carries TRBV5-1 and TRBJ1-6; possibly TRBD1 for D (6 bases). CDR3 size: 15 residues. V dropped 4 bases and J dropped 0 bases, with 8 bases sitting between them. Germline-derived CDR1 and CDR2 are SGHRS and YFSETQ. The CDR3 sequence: CASSGRGSYNSPLHF. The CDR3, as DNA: TGCGCCAGCAGCGGCAGGGGCTCCTATAATTCACCCCTCCACTTT.